The subject of this entry is one TCR beta chain. Its target is unknown. This PCR relied on a set of 60 Vbeta primers and 13 Jbeta primers. The method was immunoSEQ multiplex PCR; TCRdb's version includes in-frame clones alone and lacks a portion of them. This table has 65,000 to 85,000 clones, more than 55% appearing once. CDR3 length: 14 residues. Deletions cut 1 base from V and 5 bases from J, with 11 bases between. Germline CDR1 is SGHTA and CDR2 is FQGNSA. This specimen belongs to a study of cytomegalovirus exposure and HLA in healthy donors. Study-wide results and limits: Reported findings show TCR beta sequences accurately forecast HLA-A and HLA-B alleles in most subjects. Analysis performed later found roughly 17,000 TCR beta sequences associated with HLA alleles at 0.05 false discovery rate.

Donors showed nominal health when sampled, although they likely had unrecorded immune exposures. Sequenced sample: PBMCs. The clonotype comes from a man aged 55 to 70 in good health and CMV-seropositive. V and J are TRBV7-2 and TRBJ1-1; D uncertain. The CDR3 protein is CASSLGLASTEAFF. As DNA, the CDR3 is TGTGCCAGCAGCTTAGGCCTAGCGAGTACTGAAGCTTTCTTT. The whole variable domain, remainder taken from reference TRBV7-2 and TRBJ1-1, is GAGVSQSPSNKVTEKGKDVELRCDPISGHTALYWYRQSLGQGLEFLIYFQGNSAPDKSGLPSDRFSAERTGGSVSTLTIQRTQQEDSAVYLCASSLGLASTEAFFGQGTRLTVV.